This T cell receptor beta chain was sequenced during a study of blood T cell repertoires in COVID-19. At the level of the study: COVID-19 samples from acute and convalescent phases originated in the United States, Italy and Spain. In each case, the material was cDNA or gDNA derived from T cells, B-cell-depleted T cells, or PBMCs.

The ends lost 6 bases at V and 4 bases at J; junction bases unmatched: 5. The germline CDR1 and CDR2 sequences are KGHSH and LQKENI. The CDR3 covers 15 residues. In the original workflow: Cell counts per sample came from amplifying reference gene primers. Data came from immunoSEQ multiplex PCR; TCRdb stores just in-frame clones and leaves some out. Clone size and the V and J calls come from that table; the DNA yielded D and trimming. The table shows some 460,000 clones, with 85% to 90% occurring only once. This sequence originates from a woman aged 25 to 39 with acute or convalescent COVID-19. The chain employs TRBV18 and TRBJ2-1; TRBD2 aligns across 11 bases. What was sequenced was peripheral blood. The CDR3 DNA follows: TGTGCCAGCTCCTTCGGGACTAGCGGTTACAATGAGCAGTTCTTC. Translating gives CASSFGTSGYNEQFF.